A single sample is the source of the 19 T cell receptor beta chains below, sequenced in a study of regulatory T cells in long-lasting Graves disease. TCR beta libraries were built with iRepertoire HTBI primers and Arm-PCR of CDR3 regions. TCRdb analysed the multiplex PCR reads with MiXCR anew, one entry per CDR3 protein. The sample includes about 620,000 distinct CDR3 sequences, approximately 15% of them seen just once. Indicated time point: newly diagnosed GD, antithyroid drugs for less than 3 months. From RNA extracted from PBMCs, the TCR library was made. The same data also contributed to another study, on T cells in Graves' hyperthyroidism and ophthalmopathy.

The sequencing used peripheral blood mononuclear cells (PBMCs), collected at new diagnosis, from a patient treated with antithyroid drugs. These receptor sequences come from a woman in her twenties or thirties with Graves disease.

Only a few counts were recorded for this clonotype. The genes are TRBV11-2 and TRBJ1-1, with D uncertain. Germline-derived CDR1 and CDR2 are SGHAT and FQNNGV. Trimming removed 3 bases from V and 2 bases from J, with 16 bases in between. CDR3 length equals 16 residues. CDR3 DNA: TGTGCCAGCAGCTTGGACGTAGGAAACGCAAACACTGAAGCTTTCTTT. This translates into CASSLDVGNANTEAFF.

The table lists this clonotype with a count of one. The chain carries TRBV6-1 and TRBJ2-5; TRBD1 matches 7 bases. Germline V lookup: CDR1 MNHNS, CDR2 SASEGT. The CDR3 is 16 residues long. V trimming: 6 bases; J trimming: 3 bases; junction bases outside the gene matches: 13. The CDR3 protein is CASRKWTGQPEETQYF. The CDR3 region has the DNA TGTGCCAGCAGGAAATGGACAGGCCAGCCGGAAGAGACCCAGTACTTC.

Note on this clonotype: One junction end does not reproduce the germline sequence, and a read error may be involved. This chain joins TRBV7-8 and TRBJ1-1; D is undetermined. From germline, CDR1 is SGHVS and CDR2 FQNEAQ. The CDR3 contains 13 residues. The CDR3 reads CASSLDARGKALF. The CDR3 DNA reads as TGTGCCAGCAGCTTAGACGCTCGCGGGAAAGCTCTCTTT.

This clonotype was observed many times. The V call is TRBV6-1, the J call TRBJ1-2; no firm D call. The V end was cut by 0 bases, the J end by 6 bases, with 14 bases between. Germline CDR1 reads MNHNS; CDR2 reads SASEGT. The CDR3 is 15 residues long. The CDR3 reads CASSEALPIPHGYTF. DNA of the CDR3: TGTGCCAGCAGTGAAGCGCTTCCCATACCCCATGGCTACACCTTC.

This clonotype came up many times. The CDR3: CASSESSNYGYTF. CDR3 in DNA: TGTGCCAGCAGCGAGAGTTCCAACTATGGCTACACCTTC. The rearrangement uses TRBV9 and TRBJ1-2, with D unresolved. V was clipped by 3 bases and J by 2 bases, with 8 bases between them. Germline CDR1 SGDLS, CDR2 YYNGEE. The CDR3 sequence is 13 residues long.

The table lists this clonotype with a few counts. This chain links TRBV6-1 with TRBJ1-1; TRBD1 might be the D (6 bases). Trimming removed 6 bases at V and 6 bases at J, with 17 bases between. Germline V gene sequence: CDR1 MNHNS, CDR2 SASEGT. CDR3 length: 14 amino acids. The CDR3 loop is CASSRRGHVAEAFF. The DNA for the CDR3 is TGTGCCAGCAGCCGAAGGGGACATGTGGCTGAAGCTTTCTTT.

This clonotype was seen repeatedly, ten times or more. The chain links TRBV7-2 to TRBJ1-1; D is uncertain. Germline lookup yields CDR1 SGHTA and CDR2 FQGNSA. This CDR3 spans 15 amino acids. Trimming pared 4 bases from V and 0 bases from J, leaving 12 bases between. CDR3 sequence: CASSSFGRLNTEAFF. The CDR3 bases are TGTGCCAGCAGCTCATTCGGGCGACTGAACACTGAAGCTTTCTTT.

This clonotype was picked up many times. V and J are TRBV25-1 and TRBJ2-6; D is undetermined. The V and J ends lost 7 bases and 0 bases respectively, with 7 bases between them. Germline CDR1 is MGHDK and CDR2 is SYGVNS. CDR3 length: 14 amino acids. The CDR3 region is CASTRSSGANVLTF. DNA for the CDR3: TGTGCCAGCACCAGATCCTCTGGGGCCAACGTCCTGACTTTC.

The chain couples TRBV30 to TRBJ2-2, with D maybe TRBD2 (5 bases). Germline V gives CDR1 GTSNPN, CDR2 SVGIG (reference sequence). The CDR3 has 14 amino acids. Trimming shortened V by 4 bases and J by 7 bases, and 16 bases separated the two germline ends. CDR3 sequence: CAWKRTLAIGELFF. The CDR3 DNA reads as TGTGCCTGGAAGAGGACTCTCGCGATCGGGGAGCTGTTTTTT.

This sequence joins TRBV19 and TRBJ1-1; 8 bases line up with TRBD1. The trim removed 1 base at V and 6 bases at J, leaving 13 bases unmatched. CDR3 length: 17 residues. Germline values: CDR1 LNHDA, CDR2 SQIVND (reference sequence). CDR3 amino acids: CASSIGGTGSVNAEAFF. In nucleotides, the CDR3 is TGTGCCAGTAGTATAGGCGGGACAGGCAGCGTCAACGCTGAAGCTTTCTTT. Looking up the rest from reference TRBV19 and TRBJ1-1 gives the full variable domain: DGGITQSPKYLFRKEGQNVTLSCEQNLNHDAMYWYRQDPGQGLRLIYYSQIVNDFQKGDIAEGYSVSREKKESFPLTVTSAQKNPTAFYLCASSIGGTGSVNAEAFFGQGTRLTVV.

This clonotype appeared many times. The chain couples TRBV20-1 to TRBJ2-1; TRBD2 aligns across 8 bases. Looked up from germline, CDR1 is DFQATT and CDR2 is SNEGSKA (reference sequence). The CDR3 has 14 amino acids. Germline trimming cut 5 bases from V and 8 bases from J; bases unmatched to any gene: 11. The CDR3 DNA reads TGCAGTGCTGGAACGGGACTAGTCTTCGATGAGCAGTTCTTC. Translation gives CSAGTGLVFDEQFF.

This chain joins TRBV5-1 and TRBJ1-1; possible D gene TRBD1, 6 bases. The CDR3 consists of 15 residues. Germline CDR1 is SGHRS and CDR2 is YFSETQ. Trimming cost V 4 bases and J 1 base, with 14 bases left between them. In DNA form, the CDR3 reads TGCGCCAGCAGCAGGGAAACACAGGGGAACACTGAAGCTTTCTTT. It codes for CASSRETQGNTEAFF.

This clonotype was seen only a few times. V is TRBV24-1 and J is TRBJ1-5; weak D call: TRBD1 (5 bases). V dropped 9 bases and J dropped 1 base, with 15 bases sitting between them. CDR3 length equals 15 residues. Germline-derived CDR1 and CDR2 are KGHDR and SFDVKD. CDR3 loop: CATATGPRSNQPQHF. The CDR3 DNA sequence: TGTGCCACCGCTACAGGTCCCCGAAGCAATCAGCCCCAGCATTTT.

The V call is TRBV19, the J call TRBJ2-7, with a possible D match to TRBD1 (6 bases). The CDR3 covers 15 residues. Germline lookup yields CDR1 LNHDA and CDR2 SQIVND (reference sequence). V lost 1 base, J lost 2 bases, and 12 bases lay in between. CDR3 nucleotide sequence: TGTGCCAGTAGTATAGCGAGCAGGGGAGCCTACGAGCAGTACTTC. Protein: CASSIASRGAYEQYF.

The V gene is TRBV4-1, the J gene TRBJ2-4; possibly TRBD1 or TRBD2 for D (6 bases each). V lost 1 base to trimming and J lost 0 bases, with 16 bases between them. CDR3 length: 18 amino acids. In germline, CDR1 is MGHRA, CDR2 YSYEKL. The CDR3 DNA reads as TGCGCCAGCAGCCAAGGAGCCGCAAGGGGGGTAGCCAAAAACATTCAGTACTTC. It encodes CASSQGAARGVAKNIQYF.

This clonotype was observed many times. This sequence joins TRBV28 and TRBJ1-5; the D is unclear. Trimming removed 2 bases at V and 0 bases at J, with 23 bases between. There are 20 residues in the CDR3. CDR1 MDHEN and CDR2 SYDVKM come from the germline V gene. The CDR3: CASSLPTLRRGLNSNQPQHF. The CDR3, as DNA: TGTGCCAGCAGTTTACCGACCCTTCGTCGCGGGCTTAATAGCAATCAGCCCCAGCATTTT.

The chain recombines TRBV6-1 with TRBJ2-7; 11 bases align to TRBD1. V shed 5 bases, J shed 6 bases, and the junction held 6 bases outside the gene matches. The CDR3 sequence is 14 residues long. Germline-derived CDR1 and CDR2 are MNHNS and SASEGT. The CDR3, as DNA: TGTGCCAGCAGTCCACCCGGGACAGGGGGCGAGCAGTACTTC. Amino acid sequence: CASSPPGTGGEQYF.

This clonotype was recorded a few times. The chain links TRBV2 to TRBJ2-2; D remains ambiguous. This CDR3 region has 14 residues. The ends were cut back, 2 bases at V and 4 bases at J, with 8 bases in the middle. In germline, CDR1 is SNHLY, CDR2 FYNNEI. CDR3 sequence: CASSELRSTGELFF. In DNA form, the CDR3 reads TGTGCCAGCAGTGAACTCAGGTCCACCGGGGAGCTGTTTTTT.

In its sample, this clonotype was seen many times. This chain links TRBV2 with TRBJ1-5; TRBD1 is a possible D gene (5 bases). The CDR3 covers 13 residues. V shed 8 bases and J shed 3 bases, with 11 bases lying between them. Looked up from germline, CDR1 is SNHLY and CDR2 is FYNNEI. CDR3 loop: CASGRGTNQPQHF. The CDR3 coding sequence is TGTGCCAGCGGACGCGGGACCAATCAGCCCCAGCATTTT. Full variable domain (rest looked up from reference TRBV2 and TRBJ1-5): EPEVTQTPSHQVTQMGQEVILRCVPISNHLYFYWYRQILGQKVEFLVSFYNNEISEKSEIFDDQFSVERPDGSNFTLKIRSTKLEDSAMYFCASGRGTNQPQHFGDGTRLSIL.